Listed below are T cell receptor beta chains from one sample, sequenced in a study of T-cell reconstitution after alpha-beta-depleted transplantation in children. Each CDR3 protein gets one entry after TCRdb re-called the PCR reads with MiXCR. The data show roughly 200,000 distinct CDR3 sequences, approximately 10% seen once. The sample was PBMCs, taken before TCRalphabeta/CD19-depleted stem cell transplant. These receptors all stem from a child younger than two with acute myeloid leukemia, due to receive a stem cell transplant. The CDR3 runs from the conserved cysteine through the conserved F or W. The order of the fields is D gene, J gene, V gene, clone size, CDR3 DNA, CDR3 protein. D genes are given only for firm matches. A row's size may be missing; if present it is once, few, many or a size class.

d_gene: -
j_gene: TRBJ1-1
v_gene: TRBV6-1
abundance: -
CDR3nt: TGTGCCAGCACCCCTGGGAGCCCGGGTACTGAAGCTTTCTTT
CDR3aa: CASTPGSPGTEAFF

d_gene: -
j_gene: TRBJ2-7
v_gene: TRBV5-1
abundance: many
CDR3nt: TGCGCCAGCAGCTCCAGGCTAGGGGGGGAGCAGTACTTC
CDR3aa: CASSSRLGGEQYF

d_gene: -
j_gene: TRBJ1-1
v_gene: TRBV12-3/TRBV12-4
abundance: many
CDR3nt: TGTGCCAGCAGTTACAGGGCTGTCGACACTGAAGCTTTCTTT
CDR3aa: CASSYRAVDTEAFF

d_gene: TRBD2
j_gene: TRBJ2-7
v_gene: TRBV20-1
abundance: -
CDR3nt: TGCAGTGTGAAATTTGGCGGGAGTGGAGAGCAGTACTTC
CDR3aa: CSVKFGGSGEQYF

d_gene: TRBD2
j_gene: TRBJ2-3
v_gene: TRBV20-1
abundance: many
CDR3nt: TGCAGTGCCCCAGGGACTAGCGGGAGGGCCCAGTATTTT
CDR3aa: CSAPGTSGRAQYF

d_gene: TRBD1
j_gene: TRBJ1-2
v_gene: TRBV12-3/TRBV12-4
abundance: many
CDR3nt: TGTGCCAGCAGTCCTGTCCCGGACAGGGGAGTTGGCTACACCTTC
CDR3aa: CASSPVPDRGVGYTF

d_gene: TRBD2
j_gene: TRBJ2-1
v_gene: TRBV3-1
abundance: many
CDR3nt: TGTGCCAGCAGCTCCACGACTAGCGGCTCCTACAATGAGCAGTTCTTC
CDR3aa: CASSSTTSGSYNEQFF

d_gene: -
j_gene: TRBJ1-1
v_gene: TRBV4-1
abundance: many
CDR3nt: TGCGCCAGCAGCCCATATGCGGATTACGGGACATCGAACACTGAAGCTTTCTTT
CDR3aa: CASSPYADYGTSNTEAFF

d_gene: -
j_gene: TRBJ2-6
v_gene: TRBV19
abundance: many
CDR3nt: TGTGCCAGTAGTATATCGCGAAGCGCCCGGAGCGGGGCCAACGTCCTGACTTTC
CDR3aa: CASSISRSARSGANVLTF

d_gene: -
j_gene: TRBJ2-2
v_gene: TRBV24-1
abundance: many
CDR3nt: TGTGCCAGCCGGGACTCCCTTAACACCGGGGAGCTGTTTTTT
CDR3aa: CASRDSLNTGELFF

d_gene: -
j_gene: TRBJ1-3
v_gene: TRBV15
abundance: many
CDR3nt: TGTGCCACCGCCTTCACCCGGGCGGGAAACACCATATATTTT
CDR3aa: CATAFTRAGNTIYF

d_gene: TRBD2
j_gene: TRBJ2-3
v_gene: TRBV6-1
abundance: -
CDR3nt: TGTGCCAGCAGTGAAGGACTAGCGGGAGGAGATACGCAGTATTTT
CDR3aa: CASSEGLAGGDTQYF

d_gene: TRBD2
j_gene: TRBJ2-4
v_gene: TRBV5-1
abundance: many
CDR3nt: TGCGCCAGCACCCTGAGCGGGGGTGCCAAAAACATTCAGTACTTC
CDR3aa: CASTLSGGAKNIQYF

d_gene: -
j_gene: TRBJ2-1
v_gene: TRBV5-6
abundance: many
CDR3nt: TGTGCCAGCAGCTTGGTACAGGGTTCCATTGGACAGCAGTTCTTC
CDR3aa: CASSLVQGSIGQQFF

d_gene: TRBD2
j_gene: TRBJ2-1
v_gene: TRBV28
abundance: many
CDR3nt: TGTGCCAGCAGTTTAAGGCGGGAGGTCTTCGGTGAGCAGTTCTTC
CDR3aa: CASSLRREVFGEQFF

d_gene: -
j_gene: TRBJ2-7
v_gene: TRBV23-1
abundance: many
CDR3nt: TGCGCCAGCAGTCAATCAGGGGGCTACGAGCAGTACTTC
CDR3aa: CASSQSGGYEQYF

d_gene: -
j_gene: TRBJ2-1
v_gene: TRBV30
abundance: many
CDR3nt: TGTGCCTGGAGTGTACTGGGGAGGCATGAGCAGTTCTTC
CDR3aa: CAWSVLGRHEQFF

d_gene: -
j_gene: TRBJ2-7
v_gene: TRBV27
abundance: many
CDR3nt: TGTGCCAGCAGTTTAGGGCTACCAAGGGGCGAGCAGTACTTC
CDR3aa: CASSLGLPRGEQYF

d_gene: -
j_gene: TRBJ1-1
v_gene: TRBV19
abundance: -
CDR3nt: TGTGCCAGTCTCGATCCCGGGACGGCTACTGAAGCTTTCTTT
CDR3aa: CASLDPGTATEAFF

d_gene: TRBD2
j_gene: TRBJ2-7
v_gene: TRBV7-2
abundance: -
CDR3nt: TGTGCCAGCCGCTTAGGCGGGAGGGCCTACGAGCAGTACTTC
CDR3aa: CASRLGGRAYEQYF

d_gene: TRBD2
j_gene: TRBJ2-1
v_gene: TRBV5-1
abundance: many
CDR3nt: TGCGCCAGCAGCTTGGCCGCTAGCGGGGTGAATGAGCAGTTCTTC
CDR3aa: CASSLAASGVNEQFF

d_gene: TRBD2
j_gene: TRBJ2-5
v_gene: TRBV7-2
abundance: many
CDR3nt: TGTGCCAGCAGCTTAGGGGGACTAGCGGAGACCCAGTACTTC
CDR3aa: CASSLGGLAETQYF

d_gene: TRBD2
j_gene: TRBJ2-1
v_gene: TRBV27
abundance: many
CDR3nt: TGTGCCAGCACCCTTAGCGGGAGGGCCTACAATGAGCAGTTCTTC
CDR3aa: CASTLSGRAYNEQFF

d_gene: TRBD1
j_gene: TRBJ2-5
v_gene: TRBV18
abundance: many
CDR3nt: TGTGCCAGCTCAGCACAGGGGCAAGAGACCCAGTACTTC
CDR3aa: CASSAQGQETQYF

d_gene: -
j_gene: TRBJ2-7
v_gene: TRBV5-1
abundance: many
CDR3nt: TGCGCCAGCAGAGCAGGGAACGAGCAGTACTTC
CDR3aa: CASRAGNEQYF

d_gene: TRBD1
j_gene: TRBJ2-7
v_gene: TRBV7-9
abundance: -
CDR3nt: TGTGCCAGCAGCTCCGGTACAGGGGGTTACGAGCAGTACTTC
CDR3aa: CASSSGTGGYEQYF

d_gene: TRBD2
j_gene: TRBJ2-5
v_gene: TRBV12-5
abundance: -
CDR3nt: TGTGTTAGTGGTTACGGGGACGGGAGGGAGACCCAGTACTTC
CDR3aa: CVSGYGDGRETQYF

d_gene: TRBD2
j_gene: TRBJ2-7
v_gene: TRBV20-1
abundance: many
CDR3nt: TGCAGTGCTAGAGTAGGACTAGCGGGAGCTTACTACGAGCAGTACTTC
CDR3aa: CSARVGLAGAYYEQYF

d_gene: -
j_gene: TRBJ2-3
v_gene: TRBV5-1
abundance: many
CDR3nt: TGCGCCAGCAGCCCATCACCTGGACCCGTCACAGATACGCAGTATTTT
CDR3aa: CASSPSPGPVTDTQYF

d_gene: -
j_gene: TRBJ1-3
v_gene: TRBV16
abundance: many
CDR3nt: TGTGCCAGCAGCCAATCGAGGGGAGGAAACACCATATATTTT
CDR3aa: CASSQSRGGNTIYF

d_gene: -
j_gene: TRBJ2-2
v_gene: TRBV10-2
abundance: many
CDR3nt: TGCGCCAGCAGTGGGGCAGGGAACACCGGGGAGCTGTTTTTT
CDR3aa: CASSGAGNTGELFF

d_gene: -
j_gene: TRBJ1-2
v_gene: TRBV7-6
abundance: few
CDR3nt: TGTGCCAGCAGCTTAAACTCGGACAGCGGCTATGGCTACACCTTC
CDR3aa: CASSLNSDSGYGYTF

d_gene: TRBD1
j_gene: TRBJ2-7
v_gene: TRBV28
abundance: few
CDR3nt: TGTGCCAGCAGGGGGGACAGGGGCTCTAACGAGCAGTACTTC
CDR3aa: CASRGDRGSNEQYF

d_gene: -
j_gene: TRBJ2-2
v_gene: TRBV12-3/TRBV12-4
abundance: few
CDR3nt: TGTGCCCTCAGTTTAGTTGGGTGGCCGCGGGTCAACACCGGGGAGCTGTTTTTT
CDR3aa: CALSLVGWPRVNTGELFF

d_gene: -
j_gene: TRBJ2-1
v_gene: TRBV19
abundance: -
CDR3nt: TGTGCCAGTAGAGACGGGAGCTCGAACAATGAGCAGTTCTTC
CDR3aa: CASRDGSSNNEQFF

d_gene: TRBD1
j_gene: TRBJ2-7
v_gene: TRBV5-1
abundance: many
CDR3nt: TGCGCCAGCAGCCCGGGACAGCAATACGAGCAGTACTTC
CDR3aa: CASSPGQQYEQYF

d_gene: -
j_gene: TRBJ2-3
v_gene: TRBV18
abundance: many
CDR3nt: TGTGCCAGCTCCATCAGCACAGATACGCAGTATTTT
CDR3aa: CASSISTDTQYF

d_gene: -
j_gene: TRBJ1-3
v_gene: TRBV7-6
abundance: many
CDR3nt: TGTGCCAGCAGTCGAAACCCTGAACTCTCTGGAAACACCATATATTTT
CDR3aa: CASSRNPELSGNTIYF

d_gene: -
j_gene: TRBJ2-7
v_gene: TRBV20-1
abundance: few
CDR3nt: TGCAGTGCTCCAGCCGGTCTAGCCCACGAGCAGTACTTC
CDR3aa: CSAPAGLAHEQYF

d_gene: TRBD1
j_gene: TRBJ2-2
v_gene: TRBV4-2
abundance: many
CDR3nt: TGTGCCAGCAGCGGGACAGGGGTGGCGACCTCACGACCTACCGGGGAGCTGTTTTTT
CDR3aa: CASSGTGVATSRPTGELFF

d_gene: -
j_gene: TRBJ2-3
v_gene: TRBV6-5
abundance: -
CDR3nt: TGTGCCAGCAGTTCACAGGGATTTACAGATACGCAGTATTTT
CDR3aa: CASSSQGFTDTQYF

d_gene: -
j_gene: TRBJ1-5
v_gene: TRBV15
abundance: many
CDR3nt: TGTGCCACCAGCAGAGATAGTGGGGGCCCCCGCAATCAGCCCCAGCATTTT
CDR3aa: CATSRDSGGPRNQPQHF

d_gene: -
j_gene: TRBJ2-7
v_gene: TRBV4-3
abundance: many
CDR3nt: TGCGCCAGCAGCCAAGATCGAGTCAGCTCCTACGAGCAGTACTTC
CDR3aa: CASSQDRVSSYEQYF

d_gene: -
j_gene: TRBJ1-3
v_gene: TRBV11-2
abundance: -
CDR3nt: TGTGCCAGCAGCTTAGTTGGGGAGGCTGGAAACACCATATATTTT
CDR3aa: CASSLVGEAGNTIYF

d_gene: -
j_gene: TRBJ2-2
v_gene: TRBV7-2
abundance: many
CDR3nt: TGTGCCAGCAGCTTCCGTTTAGACGGGGAGCTGTTTTTT
CDR3aa: CASSFRLDGELFF

d_gene: -
j_gene: TRBJ2-7
v_gene: TRBV2
abundance: -
CDR3nt: TGTGCCAGCAGTGGGGTCAGTGGATACTACGAGCAGTACTTC
CDR3aa: CASSGVSGYYEQYF

d_gene: -
j_gene: TRBJ2-1
v_gene: TRBV7-6
abundance: many
CDR3nt: TGTGCCAGCAGCTTAGCGACAGGCTCCTACAATGAGCAGTTCTTC
CDR3aa: CASSLATGSYNEQFF

d_gene: TRBD1
j_gene: TRBJ1-5
v_gene: TRBV10-3
abundance: many
CDR3nt: TGTGCCATCAGTTCCTCTAATACAGGGGTTAGCAATCAGCCCCAGCATTTT
CDR3aa: CAISSSNTGVSNQPQHF

d_gene: TRBD2
j_gene: TRBJ2-7
v_gene: TRBV11-2
abundance: many
CDR3nt: TGTGCCAGCAGCTTAGGTAGCGGGAGGGCGTACGAGCAGTACTTC
CDR3aa: CASSLGSGRAYEQYF

d_gene: -
j_gene: TRBJ2-7
v_gene: TRBV28
abundance: few
CDR3nt: TGTGCCAGCAGTCCTGAACCGACCTACGAGCAGTACTTC
CDR3aa: CASSPEPTYEQYF

d_gene: TRBD2
j_gene: TRBJ2-7
v_gene: TRBV27
abundance: many
CDR3nt: TGTGCCAGCAGTTTATCTGGGGGAGGGCCCTACGAGCAGTACTTC
CDR3aa: CASSLSGGGPYEQYF

d_gene: -
j_gene: TRBJ1-2
v_gene: TRBV7-5
abundance: many
CDR3nt: -
CDR3aa: CISVSEAYSRF

d_gene: TRBD2
j_gene: TRBJ2-7
v_gene: TRBV5-1
abundance: many
CDR3nt: TGCGCCAGCAGCCTCTGGGGTAGCGGGAATGGGTACGAGCAGTACTTC
CDR3aa: CASSLWGSGNGYEQYF

d_gene: TRBD1
j_gene: TRBJ2-7
v_gene: TRBV6-1
abundance: -
CDR3nt: TGTGCCAGCAGCCAAGAGACAGGGTCCCACGAGCAGTACTTC
CDR3aa: CASSQETGSHEQYF

d_gene: -
j_gene: TRBJ2-6
v_gene: TRBV30
abundance: many
CDR3nt: TGTGCCTGGGCCCGGTCCTCCTCTGGGGCCAACGTCCTGACTTTC
CDR3aa: CAWARSSSGANVLTF